Listed below are T cell receptor beta chains from one sample, sequenced in a study of blood T cell repertoires in COVID-19. TCRdb's copy holds only in-frame clones and misses some; the assay was immunoSEQ multiplex PCR. The table has around 250,000 clones, around 83% seen once. The specimen was peripheral blood. The receptors were sampled from a man aged 35-49 years with active or convalescent COVID-19. CDR3s include the opening cysteine and the closing phenylalanine or tryptophan. Fields, in order: clone size, D gene, V gene, J gene, CDR3 DNA, CDR3 protein. D genes are given only for firm matches. Expanded clones get a size class; other rows say once, few or many, or leave the size out.

size: .
D: TRBD2
V: TRBV30
J: TRBJ2-1
DNA: TGTGCCTGGAGTGGGGTAGCGGGAGTGAGCCATGAGCAGTTCTTC
CDR3: CAWSGVAGVSHEQFF

size: .
D: TRBD1
V: TRBV5-8
J: TRBJ2-5
DNA: TGTGCCAGCACCCCCCCCGGGACAGGCCACGAGACCCAGTACTTC
CDR3: CASTPPGTGHETQYF

size: .
D: TRBD2
V: TRBV27
J: TRBJ2-2
DNA: TGTGCCAGCAGCCGGACTAGCGGGGCCTTAAAAACCACCGGGGAGCTGTTTTTT
CDR3: CASSRTSGALKTTGELFF

size: .
D: .
V: TRBV29-1
J: TRBJ1-2
DNA: TGCAGCGTTGACAGGGAAGTCTATGGCTACACCTTC
CDR3: CSVDREVYGYTF

size: .
D: .
V: TRBV11-2
J: TRBJ1-3
DNA: TGTGCCAGCGGTCGCAGGGAACTTCCTGGAAACACCATATATTTT
CDR3: CASGRRELPGNTIYF

size: .
D: .
V: TRBV27
J: TRBJ2-2
DNA: TGTGCCAGCAGGGGACTCCCCAACACCGGGGAGCTGTTTTTT
CDR3: CASRGLPNTGELFF

size: .
D: TRBD2
V: TRBV29-1
J: TRBJ2-7
DNA: TGCAGCGTGGAGACCGGGACTAGCTCCTACGAGCAGTACTTC
CDR3: CSVETGTSSYEQYF

size: .
D: .
V: TRBV6-2/TRBV6-3
J: TRBJ2-7
DNA: TGTGCCAGCAGTTACAAGGGACTTCTCCGCTACGAGCAGTACTTC
CDR3: CASSYKGLLRYEQYF

size: .
D: .
V: TRBV4-1
J: TRBJ2-1
DNA: TGCGCCAGCAGCCTCCCTGGGGGGTTCAGGGATGAGCAGTTCTTC
CDR3: CASSLPGGFRDEQFF

size: .
D: .
V: TRBV11-1
J: TRBJ2-1
DNA: TGTGCCTCCGGGCAGGGTTTCTACAATGAGCAGTTCTTC
CDR3: CASGQGFYNEQFF

size: .
D: .
V: TRBV24-1
J: TRBJ1-2
DNA: TGTGCCACCTTTAGGGGAGGGGGCTACACCTTC
CDR3: CATFRGGGYTF

size: .
D: TRBD2
V: TRBV24-1
J: TRBJ2-1
DNA: TGTGCCACCAGTGATCCGGGACTAGAGTACAATGAGCAGTTCTTC
CDR3: CATSDPGLEYNEQFF

size: .
D: TRBD2
V: TRBV29-1
J: TRBJ2-3
DNA: TGCAGCGTTGATGGCACTAGCGGTTCAGATACGCAGTATTTT
CDR3: CSVDGTSGSDTQYF

size: .
D: .
V: TRBV7-2
J: TRBJ2-5
DNA: TGTGCCAGCAGCTTGGGAATCTCCGGGGGAGAGACCCAGTACTTC
CDR3: CASSLGISGGETQYF

size: .
D: TRBD1
V: TRBV7-9
J: TRBJ2-7
DNA: TGTGCCAGCAGCCACAGGGGCTACGAGCAGTACTTC
CDR3: CASSHRGYEQYF

size: once
D: .
V: TRBV12-3/TRBV12-4
J: TRBJ1-1
DNA: TGTGCCAGCAGTCCGGCGGCTTACACTGAAGCTTTCTTT
CDR3: CASSPAAYTEAFF

size: .
D: .
V: TRBV4-2
J: TRBJ1-2
DNA: TGTGCCAGCAGCCAAGGATCTGGGGGGGCTTATGGCTACACCTTC
CDR3: CASSQGSGGAYGYTF

size: .
D: .
V: TRBV2
J: TRBJ1-6
DNA: TGTGCCAGCAGGAGACAGTCCGTCAATTCACCCCTCCACTTT
CDR3: CASRRQSVNSPLHF

size: .
D: .
V: TRBV25-1
J: TRBJ1-5
DNA: TGTGCCAGCAGTGAACAGGGTGATGGCAATCAGCCCCAGCATTTT
CDR3: CASSEQGDGNQPQHF

size: once
D: TRBD1
V: TRBV5-1
J: TRBJ1-6
DNA: TGCGCCAGCAGCTTGGGGACAGGGCCACGGAATTCACCCCTCCACTTT
CDR3: CASSLGTGPRNSPLHF

size: .
D: .
V: TRBV6-1
J: TRBJ1-1
DNA: TGTGCCAGCAGTGAAGCCACCAGGGCAGCGGGGCCTGAAGCTTTCTTT
CDR3: CASSEATRAAGPEAFF

size: .
D: TRBD1
V: TRBV28
J: TRBJ2-2
DNA: TGTGCCAGCACCTACAAGACAGGGGTAACACTCACCGGGGAGCTGTTTTTT
CDR3: CASTYKTGVTLTGELFF

size: .
D: .
V: TRBV18
J: TRBJ2-1
DNA: TGTGCCAGCTCACCTCGGGAGAGTTTGGGTTACAATGAGCAGTTCTTC
CDR3: CASSPRESLGYNEQFF

size: .
D: .
V: TRBV30
J: TRBJ1-3
DNA: TGTGCCTATGACGGGAACTCTGGAAACACCATATATTTT
CDR3: CAYDGNSGNTIYF

size: .
D: .
V: TRBV19
J: TRBJ2-2
DNA: TGTGCCAGTAGTATTTGGAACAGGCCCGGGGAGCTGTTTTTT
CDR3: CASSIWNRPGELFF

size: .
D: .
V: TRBV3-1/TRBV3-2
J: TRBJ1-5
DNA: TGTGCCAGCAGCCACCGGGAAATCAATCAGCCCCAGCATTTT
CDR3: CASSHREINQPQHF

size: .
D: TRBD1
V: TRBV29-1
J: TRBJ1-3
DNA: TGCAGCGTCCTCTCGACAGGGAAAGGAAACACCATATATTTT
CDR3: CSVLSTGKGNTIYF

size: .
D: .
V: TRBV12-3/TRBV12-4
J: TRBJ2-7
DNA: TGTGCCAGCAGTTCAGGGGTCTACGAGCAGTACTTC
CDR3: CASSSGVYEQYF

size: .
D: .
V: TRBV18
J: TRBJ1-1
DNA: TGTGCCAGCTCACCTCAGGCGAACACTGAAGCTTTCTTT
CDR3: CASSPQANTEAFF

size: .
D: .
V: TRBV6-5
J: TRBJ1-2
DNA: TGTGCCAGCAGTCGGACAGTCAGGGAGGGCTACACCTTC
CDR3: CASSRTVREGYTF

size: .
D: .
V: TRBV30
J: TRBJ2-5
DNA: TGTGCCTGGAGTGGACCAGGGTTAGCTGGAGAGACCCAGTACTTC
CDR3: CAWSGPGLAGETQYF

size: few
D: TRBD2
V: TRBV4-2
J: TRBJ2-1
DNA: TGTGCCAGCAGCCATGCCGACTACCAAGACGATACTAGCGGCCCGCCCAATGAGCAGTTCTTC
CDR3: CASSHADYQDDTSGPPNEQFF

size: .
D: TRBD1
V: TRBV18
J: TRBJ1-4
DNA: TGTGCCAGCTCACGGGGGGACAGTCCAAATGAAAAACTGTTTTTT
CDR3: CASSRGDSPNEKLFF

size: .
D: TRBD1
V: TRBV5-1
J: TRBJ1-4
DNA: TGCGCCAGCAGCCCGACCGGGACAGGGGGCGGCGGTAATGAAAAACTGTTTTTT
CDR3: CASSPTGTGGGGNEKLFF

size: .
D: .
V: TRBV5-5
J: TRBJ1-1
DNA: TGTGCCAGCAGCCCAGGGGACCGGAACACTGAAGCTTTCTTT
CDR3: CASSPGDRNTEAFF

size: .
D: TRBD2
V: TRBV2
J: TRBJ2-7
DNA: TGTGCCAGCAGGATCCGACTAGCGGGAGTGGGGGAGCAGTACTTC
CDR3: CASRIRLAGVGEQYF

size: .
D: .
V: TRBV20-1
J: TRBJ2-3
DNA: TGCAGTGCTAGTTTCGAGGCGGCCCCCCGGGTCGATACGCAGTATTTT
CDR3: CSASFEAAPRVDTQYF

size: .
D: TRBD2
V: TRBV25-1
J: TRBJ2-3
DNA: TGTGCCAGCAGTGTATGGACTAGCGGTCCCACAGATACGCAGTATTTT
CDR3: CASSVWTSGPTDTQYF

size: .
D: .
V: TRBV21-1
J: TRBJ2-2
DNA: TGTGCCAGCAGCAAAGATACAGGCGCCCGTGGCGGGGAGCTGTTTTTT
CDR3: CASSKDTGARGGELFF

size: .
D: .
V: TRBV5-1
J: TRBJ1-3
DNA: TGCGCCAGCAGCCGTTGGGGGGTGGGCAGCTCTGGAAACACCATATATTTT
CDR3: CASSRWGVGSSGNTIYF

size: .
D: .
V: TRBV9
J: TRBJ1-6
DNA: TGTGCCAGCAGCGTAGGGGAGGGCGCGGATAATTCACCCCTCCACTTT
CDR3: CASSVGEGADNSPLHF

size: .
D: TRBD1
V: TRBV29-1
J: TRBJ1-5
DNA: TGCAGCGCAGTGACAGGGGTGTATTCCAATCAGCCCCAGCATTTT
CDR3: CSAVTGVYSNQPQHF

size: .
D: .
V: TRBV29-1
J: TRBJ2-3
DNA: TGCAGCGTTGTGCCAGGCTCGGATACGCAGTATTTT
CDR3: CSVVPGSDTQYF

size: .
D: .
V: TRBV6-5
J: TRBJ1-5
DNA: TGTGCCAGCAGTTACGGCAGCAATCAGCCCCAGCATTTT
CDR3: CASSYGSNQPQHF

size: .
D: .
V: TRBV11-2
J: TRBJ2-7
DNA: TGTGCCAGCAGCTTAGATAGGCTAGCCCGTGCCTACGAGCAGTACTTC
CDR3: CASSLDRLARAYEQYF

size: .
D: .
V: TRBV6-5
J: TRBJ2-7
DNA: TGTGCCAGCAGTTCGGACAGCGTTACCTACGAGCAGTACTTC
CDR3: CASSSDSVTYEQYF

size: .
D: TRBD1
V: TRBV5-4
J: TRBJ1-1
DNA: TGTGCCAGCAGCAGGAGGACAGGTGGGAGCACTGAAGCTTTCTTT
CDR3: CASSRRTGGSTEAFF

size: .
D: TRBD1
V: TRBV10-3
J: TRBJ1-5
DNA: TGTGCCATCAGTGTGGACAGGGGCAATCAGCCCCAGCATTTT
CDR3: CAISVDRGNQPQHF

size: .
D: TRBD2
V: TRBV12-3/TRBV12-4
J: TRBJ2-5
DNA: TGTGCCAGCAGTCGGGGGGGGCCTGGGTACTTC
CDR3: CASSRGGPGYF

size: .
D: TRBD1
V: TRBV2
J: TRBJ1-2
DNA: TGTGCCAGCAATGGGGACAGCCTTGGTGGCTACACCTTC
CDR3: CASNGDSLGGYTF